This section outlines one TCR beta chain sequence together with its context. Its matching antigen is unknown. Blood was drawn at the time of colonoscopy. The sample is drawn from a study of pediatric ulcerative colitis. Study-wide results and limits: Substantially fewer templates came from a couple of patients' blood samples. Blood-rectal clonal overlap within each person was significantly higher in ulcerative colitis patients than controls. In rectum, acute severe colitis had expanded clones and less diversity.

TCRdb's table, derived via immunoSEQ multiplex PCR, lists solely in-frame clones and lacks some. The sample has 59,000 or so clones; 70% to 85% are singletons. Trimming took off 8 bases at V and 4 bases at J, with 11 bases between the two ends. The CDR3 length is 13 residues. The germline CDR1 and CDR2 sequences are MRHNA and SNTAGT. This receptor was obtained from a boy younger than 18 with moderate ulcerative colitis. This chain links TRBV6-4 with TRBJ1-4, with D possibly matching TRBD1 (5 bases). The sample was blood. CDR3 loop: CASFFTGNEKLFF. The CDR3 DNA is TGTGCCAGCTTTTTTACAGGTAATGAAAAACTGTTTTTT.